This T cell receptor beta chain was found in a study of T cells after yellow fever vaccination. Using its own MiXCR run on the 5' RACE reads, TCRdb lists one record per CDR3 protein. The table lists over 45,000 distinct CDR3 sequences, about 5.6% of them singletons. V was clipped by 6 bases and J by 4 bases, with 21 bases between them. Germline CDR1 reads SGHVS; CDR2 reads FQNEAQ. The CDR3 spans 16 residues. Many counts were recorded for this clonotype. The origin of this receptor is a man younger than 35 who received the YFV17D yellow fever vaccine. J is TRBJ2-5 and V is TRBV7-8, with a possible D match to TRBD2 (5 bases). The input for sequencing was PBMCs, either bulk or a sorted T-cell subset (CD4+, CD8+, memory, or dextramer-sorted; not recorded which), taken on the day of the yellow fever booster vaccination. The CDR3 spells CASSKASSGGPETQYF. The CDR3 DNA is TGTGCCAGCAGTAAGGCGTCCAGCGGTGGGCCAGAGACCCAGTACTTC. The variable domain in full, with the rest retrieved from reference TRBV7-8 and TRBJ2-5, is GAGVSQSPRYKVAKRGQDVALRCDPISGHVSLFWYQQALGQGPEFLTYFQNEAQLDKSGLPSDRFFAERPEGSVSTLKIQRTQQEDSAVYLCASSKASSGGPETQYFGPGTRLLVL.